A selection of T cell receptor beta chains follows, all from one sample in a study of beta chain features in type 1 diabetes. The assay was immunoSEQ multiplex PCR, and TCRdb's table has in-frame clones only and misses some. The sample includes about 650,000 clones, 9.5% to 15% of them seen just once. Sequences were obtained from naive CD4+ T cells from blood. Receptors originate from a man aged 25-45 years with type 1 diabetes. CDR3s include the opening cysteine and the closing phenylalanine or tryptophan. A D gene is named only where the DNA matches it firmly. Size is omitted from some rows. Given values are once, few, many or a class for expanded clones.

v_gene: TRBV18; d_gene: -; j_gene: TRBJ2-3; abundance: -; CDR3aa: CASSPPEDTQYF; CDR3nt: TGTGCCAGCTCACCACCCGAAGATACGCAGTATTTT
v_gene: TRBV30; d_gene: TRBD2; j_gene: TRBJ2-5; abundance: -; CDR3aa: CAWGLAGQETQYF; CDR3nt: TGTGCCTGGGGCTTAGCGGGCCAAGAGACCCAGTACTTC
v_gene: TRBV10-3; d_gene: TRBD1; j_gene: TRBJ1-5; abundance: -; CDR3aa: CAIGTGEKAQHF; CDR3nt: TGTGCCATTGGGACAGGGGAAAAGGCCCAGCATTTT
v_gene: TRBV11-3; d_gene: -; j_gene: TRBJ1-1; abundance: -; CDR3aa: CASSFNHGNTEAFF; CDR3nt: TGTGCCAGCAGCTTTAATCATGGAAACACTGAAGCTTTCTTT
v_gene: TRBV28; d_gene: -; j_gene: TRBJ2-7; abundance: few; CDR3aa: CASSRYEQYF; CDR3nt: TGTGCCAGCAGTAGATACGAGCAGTACTTC
v_gene: TRBV6-6; d_gene: -; j_gene: TRBJ2-5; abundance: -; CDR3aa: CASSLAGIQETQYF; CDR3nt: TGTGCCAGCAGTTTGGCTGGGATCCAAGAGACCCAGTACTTC
v_gene: TRBV10-3; d_gene: TRBD2; j_gene: TRBJ2-5; abundance: -; CDR3aa: CAISQLAGGQETQYF; CDR3nt: TGTGCCATCAGTCAACTAGCGGGGGGGCAAGAGACCCAGTACTTC
v_gene: TRBV29-1; d_gene: -; j_gene: TRBJ2-2; abundance: -; CDR3aa: CSVEGRTNTGELFF; CDR3nt: TGCAGCGTTGAGGGGAGAACGAACACCGGGGAGCTGTTTTTT
v_gene: TRBV29-1; d_gene: -; j_gene: TRBJ1-1; abundance: few; CDR3aa: CSVSLNTEAFF; CDR3nt: TGCAGCGTTTCGCTGAACACTGAAGCTTTCTTT
v_gene: TRBV6-6; d_gene: -; j_gene: TRBJ2-7; abundance: -; CDR3aa: CASSPSEARGEQYF; CDR3nt: TGTGCCAGCAGCCCCTCGGAGGCTAGAGGCGAGCAGTACTTC
v_gene: TRBV4-3; d_gene: -; j_gene: TRBJ1-6; abundance: -; CDR3aa: CASSQDGGGNSPLHF; CDR3nt: TGCGCCAGCAGCCAAGACGGGGGTGGAAATTCACCCCTCCACTTT
v_gene: TRBV4-2; d_gene: TRBD2; j_gene: TRBJ2-2; abundance: few; CDR3aa: CASSAIAGGNTGELFF; CDR3nt: TGTGCCAGCAGCGCAATAGCGGGGGGGAACACCGGGGAGCTGTTTTTT
v_gene: TRBV11-1; d_gene: -; j_gene: TRBJ2-7; abundance: -; CDR3aa: CASSLDARSSYEQYF; CDR3nt: TGTGCCAGCAGCTTAGACGCGAGGAGCTCCTACGAGCAGTACTTC
v_gene: TRBV18; d_gene: TRBD1; j_gene: TRBJ2-7; abundance: few; CDR3aa: CASSPNEGARNEQYF; CDR3nt: TGTGCCAGCTCACCTAACGAGGGGGCACGTAATGAGCAGTACTTC
v_gene: TRBV30; d_gene: -; j_gene: TRBJ2-7; abundance: few; CDR3aa: CAWSVGVPHEQYF; CDR3nt: TGTGCCTGGAGTGTGGGGGTTCCCCACGAGCAGTACTTC
v_gene: TRBV29-1; d_gene: -; j_gene: TRBJ1-2; abundance: -; CDR3aa: CSATGSNYGYTF; CDR3nt: TGCAGCGCCACCGGGTCTAACTATGGCTACACCTTC
v_gene: TRBV6-1; d_gene: -; j_gene: TRBJ2-3; abundance: -; CDR3aa: CASSGTRDTQYF; CDR3nt: TGTGCCAGCAGCGGGACCCGAGATACGCAGTATTTT
v_gene: TRBV10-3; d_gene: TRBD2; j_gene: TRBJ2-5; abundance: few; CDR3aa: CAISDQRGGETQYF; CDR3nt: TGTGCCATCAGTGATCAGCGGGGTGGTGAGACCCAGTACTTC
v_gene: TRBV5-6; d_gene: -; j_gene: TRBJ2-7; abundance: many; CDR3aa: CASSFGGRGYEQYF; CDR3nt: TGTGCCAGCAGCTTTGGGGGACGCGGCTACGAGCAGTACTTC
v_gene: TRBV27; d_gene: -; j_gene: TRBJ1-2; abundance: few; CDR3aa: CASSFTFREGTDYGYTF; CDR3nt: TGTGCCAGCAGTTTTACGTTCCGCGAAGGGACGGACTATGGCTACACCTTC
v_gene: TRBV5-4; d_gene: -; j_gene: TRBJ2-5; abundance: -; CDR3aa: CASSLVSSAETQYF; CDR3nt: TGTGCCAGCAGCTTGGTGTCTAGCGCAGAGACCCAGTACTTC
v_gene: TRBV29-1; d_gene: -; j_gene: TRBJ1-5; abundance: few; CDR3aa: CSVAISDRSSQPQHF; CDR3nt: TGCAGCGTAGCAATATCGGACAGAAGTAGTCAGCCCCAGCATTTT
v_gene: TRBV6-5; d_gene: -; j_gene: TRBJ2-7; abundance: few; CDR3aa: CASSYSKARGSYEQYF; CDR3nt: TGTGCCAGCAGTTACTCGAAGGCACGAGGCTCCTACGAGCAGTACTTC
v_gene: TRBV9; d_gene: -; j_gene: TRBJ2-2; abundance: few; CDR3aa: CASSVAGENTGELFF; CDR3nt: TGTGCCAGCAGCGTAGCGGGGGAGAACACCGGGGAGCTGTTTTTT
v_gene: TRBV6-5; d_gene: -; j_gene: TRBJ1-1; abundance: few; CDR3aa: CASSPSAYPEAFF; CDR3nt: TGTGCCAGCAGTCCCTCGGCCTACCCTGAAGCTTTCTTT
v_gene: TRBV7-9; d_gene: -; j_gene: TRBJ2-7; abundance: few; CDR3aa: CASSLPGTVAYEQYF; CDR3nt: TGTGCCAGCAGCTTACCGGGGACCGTGGCCTACGAGCAGTACTTC
v_gene: TRBV9; d_gene: TRBD2; j_gene: TRBJ2-7; abundance: -; CDR3aa: CASSQTGGSSEQYF; CDR3nt: TGTGCCAGCAGCCAGACGGGGGGAAGTTCCGAGCAGTACTTC
v_gene: TRBV28; d_gene: -; j_gene: TRBJ1-1; abundance: -; CDR3aa: CASTVIPWGVSFTEAFF; CDR3nt: TGTGCCAGCACCGTTATCCCGTGGGGGGTGAGTTTCACTGAAGCTTTCTTT
v_gene: TRBV2; d_gene: -; j_gene: TRBJ2-3; abundance: -; CDR3aa: CASSNNRGGDTQYF; CDR3nt: TGTGCCAGCAGTAACAACAGGGGAGGGGATACGCAGTATTTT
v_gene: TRBV6-5; d_gene: -; j_gene: TRBJ2-2; abundance: -; CDR3aa: CASSYKAGSTGELFF; CDR3nt: TGTGCCAGCAGTTACAAGGCTGGCAGTACCGGGGAGCTGTTTTTT
v_gene: TRBV6-5; d_gene: -; j_gene: TRBJ1-1; abundance: -; CDR3aa: CASSYSTWTIEAFF; CDR3nt: TGTGCCAGCAGTTACTCGACGTGGACAATTGAAGCTTTCTTT
v_gene: TRBV28; d_gene: -; j_gene: TRBJ1-5; abundance: -; CDR3aa: CASSRRDWGQPQHF; CDR3nt: TGTGCCAGCAGTCGGAGGGATTGGGGACAGCCCCAGCATTTT
v_gene: TRBV10-3; d_gene: -; j_gene: TRBJ2-7; abundance: few; CDR3aa: CAISGSGQGNEQYF; CDR3nt: TGTGCCATCAGTGGTAGCGGCCAGGGCAACGAGCAGTACTTC
v_gene: TRBV7-7; d_gene: TRBD1; j_gene: TRBJ2-2; abundance: few; CDR3aa: CASSPDRADTGELFF; CDR3nt: TGTGCTAGCAGCCCCGACAGGGCGGACACCGGGGAGCTGTTTTTT
v_gene: TRBV13; d_gene: TRBD1; j_gene: TRBJ1-6; abundance: -; CDR3aa: CASSLLLQGAVSPLHF; CDR3nt: TGTGCCAGCAGCTTACTTTTGCAGGGGGCCGTTTCACCCCTCCACTTT